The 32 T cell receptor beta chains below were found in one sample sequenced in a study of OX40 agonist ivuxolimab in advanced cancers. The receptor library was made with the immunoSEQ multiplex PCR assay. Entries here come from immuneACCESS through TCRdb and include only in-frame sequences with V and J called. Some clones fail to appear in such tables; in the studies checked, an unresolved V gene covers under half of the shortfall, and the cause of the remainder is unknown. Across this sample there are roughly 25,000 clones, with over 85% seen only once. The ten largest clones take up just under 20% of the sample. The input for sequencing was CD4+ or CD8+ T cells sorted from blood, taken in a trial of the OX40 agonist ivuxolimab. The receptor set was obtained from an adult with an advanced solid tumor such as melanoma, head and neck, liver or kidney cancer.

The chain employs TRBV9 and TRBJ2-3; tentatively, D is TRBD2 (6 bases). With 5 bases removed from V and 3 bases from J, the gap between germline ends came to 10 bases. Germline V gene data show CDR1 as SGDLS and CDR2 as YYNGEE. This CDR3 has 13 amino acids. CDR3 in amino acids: CASSGRTTDTQYF. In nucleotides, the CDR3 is TGTGCCAGCAGTGGGAGGACAACAGATACGCAGTATTTT.

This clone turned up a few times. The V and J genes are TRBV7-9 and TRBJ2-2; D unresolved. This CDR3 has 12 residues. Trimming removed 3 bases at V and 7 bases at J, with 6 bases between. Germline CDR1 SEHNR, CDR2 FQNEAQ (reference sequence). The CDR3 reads CASSLSGGELFF. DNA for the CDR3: TGTGCCAGCAGCTTGTCTGGCGGGGAGCTGTTTTTT.

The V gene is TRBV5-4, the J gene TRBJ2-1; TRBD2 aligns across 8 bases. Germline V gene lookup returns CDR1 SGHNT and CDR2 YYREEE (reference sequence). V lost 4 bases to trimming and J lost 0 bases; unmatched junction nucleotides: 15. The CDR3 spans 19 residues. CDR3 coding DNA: TGTGCCAGCAGCCCGACGGCTCTAGCGGGTAGTGGCTCCTACAATGAGCAGTTCTTC. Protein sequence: CASSPTALAGSGSYNEQFF.

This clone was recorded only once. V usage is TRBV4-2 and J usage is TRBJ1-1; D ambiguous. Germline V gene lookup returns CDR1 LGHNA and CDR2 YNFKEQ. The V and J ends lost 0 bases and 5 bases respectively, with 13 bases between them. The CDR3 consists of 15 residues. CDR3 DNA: TGTGCCAGCAGCCAAGATGAGGTGGGGAGGACTGAAGCTTTCTTT. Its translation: CASSQDEVGRTEAFF.

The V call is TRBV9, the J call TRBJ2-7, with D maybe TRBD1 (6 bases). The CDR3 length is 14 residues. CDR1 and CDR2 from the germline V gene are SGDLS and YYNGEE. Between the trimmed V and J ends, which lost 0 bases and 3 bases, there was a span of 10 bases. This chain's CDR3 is CASSVGAGDYEQYF. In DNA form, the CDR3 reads TGTGCCAGCAGCGTAGGGGCAGGGGACTACGAGCAGTACTTC. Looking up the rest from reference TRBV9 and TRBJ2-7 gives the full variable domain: DSGVTQTPKHLITATGQRVTLRCSPRSGDLSVYWYQQSLDQGLQFLIQYYNGEERAKGNILERFSAQQFPDLHSELNLSSLELGDSALYFCASSVGAGDYEQYFGPGTRLTVT.

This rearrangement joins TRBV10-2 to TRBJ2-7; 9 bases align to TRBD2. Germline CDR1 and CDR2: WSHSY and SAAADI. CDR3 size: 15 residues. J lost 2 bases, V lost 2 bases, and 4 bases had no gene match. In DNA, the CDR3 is TGCGCCAGCAGTGAGCGCGGGAGGGCAGCCTACGAGCAGTACTTC. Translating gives CASSERGRAAYEQYF.

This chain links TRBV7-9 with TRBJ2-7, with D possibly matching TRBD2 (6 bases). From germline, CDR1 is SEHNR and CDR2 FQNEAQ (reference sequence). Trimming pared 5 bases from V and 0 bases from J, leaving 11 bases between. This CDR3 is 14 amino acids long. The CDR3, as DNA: TGTGCCAGCAGCCGGGGAGGAGGCTCCTACGAGCAGTACTTC. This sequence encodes CASSRGGGSYEQYF.

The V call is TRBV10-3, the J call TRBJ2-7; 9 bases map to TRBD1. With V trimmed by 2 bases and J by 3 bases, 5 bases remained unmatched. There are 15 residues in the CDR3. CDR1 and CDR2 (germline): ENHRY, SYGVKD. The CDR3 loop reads CAISETGGYYYEQYF. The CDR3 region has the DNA TGTGCCATCAGTGAGACAGGGGGCTACTACTACGAGCAGTACTTC.

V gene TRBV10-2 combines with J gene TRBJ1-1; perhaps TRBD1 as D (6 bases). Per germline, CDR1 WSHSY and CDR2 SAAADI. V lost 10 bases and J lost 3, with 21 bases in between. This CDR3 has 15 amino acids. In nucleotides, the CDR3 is TGCGCCACCTCCCTGCGGGGGGCCGGGGACACTGAAGCTTTCTTT. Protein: CATSLRGAGDTEAFF.

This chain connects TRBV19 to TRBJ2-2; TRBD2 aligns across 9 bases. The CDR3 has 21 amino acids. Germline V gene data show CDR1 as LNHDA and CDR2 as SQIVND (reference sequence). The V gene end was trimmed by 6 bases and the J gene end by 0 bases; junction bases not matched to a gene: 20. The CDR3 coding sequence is TGTGCCAGTAGGGACAGCCTCACCCGGCGACTAGCGGACGCGAACACCGGGGAGCTGTTTTTT. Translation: CASRDSLTRRLADANTGELFF.

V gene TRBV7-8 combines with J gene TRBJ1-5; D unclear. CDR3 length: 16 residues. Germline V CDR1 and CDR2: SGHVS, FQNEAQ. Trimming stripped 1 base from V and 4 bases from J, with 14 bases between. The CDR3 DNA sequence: TGTGCCAGCAGCTTAGTCAGATACCCCGTTAATCAGCCCCAGCATTTT. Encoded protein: CASSLVRYPVNQPQHF.

The CDR3 nucleotides read TGTGCCAGCAGGGGACAGTGGAAAGAGACCCAGTACTTC. It specifies CASRGQWKETQYF. The chain couples TRBV6-5 to TRBJ2-5; TRBD1 aligns across 7 bases. Germline V lookup: CDR1 MNHEY, CDR2 SVGAGI. The CDR3 has 13 amino acids. Trimming took 6 bases from V and 3 from J; bases not matched to a gene: 4.

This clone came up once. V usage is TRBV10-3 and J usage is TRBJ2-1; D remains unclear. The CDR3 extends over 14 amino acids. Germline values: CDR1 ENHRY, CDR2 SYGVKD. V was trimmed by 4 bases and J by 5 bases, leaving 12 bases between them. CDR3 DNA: TGTGCCATCAGTGGGACCAATCCAGACAATGAGCAGTTCTTC. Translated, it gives CAISGTNPDNEQFF.

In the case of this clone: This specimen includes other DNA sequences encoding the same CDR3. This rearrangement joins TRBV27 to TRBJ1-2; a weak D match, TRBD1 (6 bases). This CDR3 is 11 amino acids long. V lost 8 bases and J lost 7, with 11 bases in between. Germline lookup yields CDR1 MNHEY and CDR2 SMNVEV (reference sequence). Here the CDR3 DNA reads TGTGCCAGCCGGGGAGGGGGTGGCTACACCTTC. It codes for CASRGGGGYTF.

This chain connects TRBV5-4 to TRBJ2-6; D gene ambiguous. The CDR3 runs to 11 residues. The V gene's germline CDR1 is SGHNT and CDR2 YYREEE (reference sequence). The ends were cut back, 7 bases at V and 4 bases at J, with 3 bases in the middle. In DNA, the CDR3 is TGTGCCAGCGGGGGGGCCAACGTCCTGACTTTC. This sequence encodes CASGGANVLTF.

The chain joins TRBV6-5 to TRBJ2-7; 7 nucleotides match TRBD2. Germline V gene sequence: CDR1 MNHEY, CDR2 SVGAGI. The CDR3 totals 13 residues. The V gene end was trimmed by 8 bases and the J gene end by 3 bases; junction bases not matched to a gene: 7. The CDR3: CASGLAAIYEQYF. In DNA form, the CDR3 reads TGTGCCAGCGGGCTAGCGGCTATCTACGAGCAGTACTTC.

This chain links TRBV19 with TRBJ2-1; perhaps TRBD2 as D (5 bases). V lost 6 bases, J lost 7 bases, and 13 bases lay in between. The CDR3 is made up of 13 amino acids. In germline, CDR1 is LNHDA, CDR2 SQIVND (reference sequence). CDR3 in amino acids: CASSRGLSNEQFF. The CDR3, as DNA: TGTGCCAGTAGCCGGGGTCTGAGTAATGAGCAGTTCTTC.

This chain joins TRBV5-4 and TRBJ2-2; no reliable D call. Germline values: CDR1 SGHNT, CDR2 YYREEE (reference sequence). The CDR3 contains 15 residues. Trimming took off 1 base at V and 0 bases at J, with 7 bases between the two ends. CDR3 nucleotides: TGTGCCAGCAGCTTGCAGCCTCCGAACACCGGGGAGCTGTTTTTT. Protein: CASSLQPPNTGELFF.

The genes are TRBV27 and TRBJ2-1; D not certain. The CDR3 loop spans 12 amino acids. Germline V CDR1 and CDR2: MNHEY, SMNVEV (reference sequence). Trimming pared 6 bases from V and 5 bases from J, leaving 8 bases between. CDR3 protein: CASSELNNEQFF. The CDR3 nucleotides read TGTGCCAGCAGCGAATTAAACAATGAGCAGTTCTTC.

In DNA, the CDR3 is TGTGCCAGCAGCCGCACGGGACAGAACTATGGCTACACCTTC. Residues: CASSRTGQNYGYTF. The chain recombines TRBV5-4 with TRBJ1-2, with TRBD1 matching over 7 bases. V shed 4 bases and J 2 bases; nucleotides not matched to a gene: 5. Germline values: CDR1 SGHNT, CDR2 YYREEE (reference sequence). This CDR3 spans 14 amino acids.

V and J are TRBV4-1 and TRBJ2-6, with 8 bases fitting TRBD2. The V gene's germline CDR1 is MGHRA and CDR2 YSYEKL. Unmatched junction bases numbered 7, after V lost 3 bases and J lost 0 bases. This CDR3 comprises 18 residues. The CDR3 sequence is CASSHSTSASSGANVLTF. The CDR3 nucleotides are TGCGCCAGCAGCCACTCGACTAGCGCAAGCTCTGGGGCCAACGTCCTGACTTTC.

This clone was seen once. CDR3 bases: TGTGCCAGCAGCTCTGTCCGCAATGAGCAGTTCTTC. Amino acid sequence: CASSSVRNEQFF. The rearrangement joins TRBV7-8 to TRBJ2-1, with D hard to call. The CDR3 contains 12 residues. V dropped 4 bases and J dropped 6 bases, with 7 bases sitting between them. Germline V gives CDR1 SGHVS, CDR2 FQNEAQ.

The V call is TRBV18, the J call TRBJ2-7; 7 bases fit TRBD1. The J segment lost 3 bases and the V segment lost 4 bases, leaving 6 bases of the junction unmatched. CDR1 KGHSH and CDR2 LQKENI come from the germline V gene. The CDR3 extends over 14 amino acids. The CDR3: CASSLPRDSYEQYF. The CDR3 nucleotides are TGTGCCAGCTCACTACCTCGGGACAGCTACGAGCAGTACTTC.

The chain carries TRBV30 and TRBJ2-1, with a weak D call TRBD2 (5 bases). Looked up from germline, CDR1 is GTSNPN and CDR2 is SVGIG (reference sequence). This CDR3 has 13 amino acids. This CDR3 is CAQSRGSYNEQFF. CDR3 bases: TGTGCACAATCCCGGGGCTCCTACAATGAGCAGTTCTTC.

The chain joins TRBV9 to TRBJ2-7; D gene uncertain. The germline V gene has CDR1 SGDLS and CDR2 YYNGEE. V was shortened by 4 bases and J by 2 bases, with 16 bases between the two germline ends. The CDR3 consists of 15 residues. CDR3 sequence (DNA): TGTGCCAGCAGCCCCTCCGGAGATACGACCTACGAGCAGTACTTC. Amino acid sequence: CASSPSGDTTYEQYF. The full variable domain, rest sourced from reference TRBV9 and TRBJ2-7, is DSGVTQTPKHLITATGQRVTLRCSPRSGDLSVYWYQQSLDQGLQFLIQYYNGEERAKGNILERFSAQQFPDLHSELNLSSLELGDSALYFCASSPSGDTTYEQYFGPGTRLTVT.

CDR3 sequence (DNA): TGTGCCTCCTGGGCAGACAGGCCGATAACCGAGCAGTACTTC. This sequence encodes CASWADRPITEQYF. V is TRBV7-2 and J is TRBJ2-7; weak D call: TRBD1 (6 bases). CDR1 SGHTA and CDR2 FQGNSA come from the germline V gene. This CDR3 has 14 amino acids. Trimming pared 11 bases from V and 6 bases from J, leaving 23 bases between.

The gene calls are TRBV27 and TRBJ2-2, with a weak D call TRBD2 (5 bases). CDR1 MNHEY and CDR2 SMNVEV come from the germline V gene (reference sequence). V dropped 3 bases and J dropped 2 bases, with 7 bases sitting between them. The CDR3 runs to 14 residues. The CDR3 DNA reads TGTGCCAGCAGTTTGGGGAGTAACACCGGGGAGCTGTTTTTT. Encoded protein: CASSLGSNTGELFF.

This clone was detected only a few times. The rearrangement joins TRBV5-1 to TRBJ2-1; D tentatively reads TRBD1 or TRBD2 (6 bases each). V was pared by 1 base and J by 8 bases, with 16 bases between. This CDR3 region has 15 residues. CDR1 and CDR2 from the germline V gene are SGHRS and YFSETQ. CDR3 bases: TGCGCCAGCAGCTTGAACGGGGGCAGCCGGGATGAGCAGTTCTTC. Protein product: CASSLNGGSRDEQFF.

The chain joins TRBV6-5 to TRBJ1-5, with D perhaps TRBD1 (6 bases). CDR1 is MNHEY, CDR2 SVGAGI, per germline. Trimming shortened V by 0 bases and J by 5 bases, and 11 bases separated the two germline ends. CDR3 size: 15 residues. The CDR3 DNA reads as TGTGCCAGCAGTTACTCGTCGGGGGCCCATCAGCCCCAGCATTTT. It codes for CASSYSSGAHQPQHF.

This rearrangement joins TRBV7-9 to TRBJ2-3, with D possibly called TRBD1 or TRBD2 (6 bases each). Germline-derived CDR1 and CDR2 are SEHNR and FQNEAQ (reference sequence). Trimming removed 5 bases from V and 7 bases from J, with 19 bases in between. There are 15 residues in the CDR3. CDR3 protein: CASSNIVAGHYTQYF. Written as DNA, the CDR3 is TGTGCCAGCAGCAATATTGTCGCGGGACACTATACGCAGTATTTT.

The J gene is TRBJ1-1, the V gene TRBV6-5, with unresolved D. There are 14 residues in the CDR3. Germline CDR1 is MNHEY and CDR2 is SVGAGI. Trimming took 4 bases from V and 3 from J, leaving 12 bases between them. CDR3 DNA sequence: TGTGCCAGCAGTTTTGACCTTACTGACACTGAAGCTTTCTTT. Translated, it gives CASSFDLTDTEAFF.

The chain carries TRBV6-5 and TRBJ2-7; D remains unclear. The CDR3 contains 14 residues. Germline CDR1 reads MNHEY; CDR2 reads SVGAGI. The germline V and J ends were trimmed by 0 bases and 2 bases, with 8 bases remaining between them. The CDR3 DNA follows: TGTGCCAGCAGTTACTCTGGCCCTACCTACGAGCAGTACTTC. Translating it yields CASSYSGPTYEQYF.